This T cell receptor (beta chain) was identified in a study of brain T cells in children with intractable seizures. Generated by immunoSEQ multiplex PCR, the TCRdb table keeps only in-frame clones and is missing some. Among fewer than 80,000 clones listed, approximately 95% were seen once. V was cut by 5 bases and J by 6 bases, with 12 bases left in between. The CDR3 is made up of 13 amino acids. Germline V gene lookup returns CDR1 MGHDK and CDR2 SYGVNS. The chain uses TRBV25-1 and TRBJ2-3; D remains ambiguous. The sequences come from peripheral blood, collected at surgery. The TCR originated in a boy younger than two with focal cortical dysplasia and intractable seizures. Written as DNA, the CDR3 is TGTGCCAGCAGTCCTAGGACCAGGGATACGCAGTATTTT. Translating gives CASSPRTRDTQYF.